Sequencing of this T cell receptor (beta chain) was carried out in a study of CD8 T cells in ankylosing spondylitis. TCRdb independently ran MiXCR on the 5' RACE reads; one entry per CDR3 protein. The data show some 300,000 distinct CDR3 sequences, with less than 25% seen just once and 3% to 4% held by the top ten. Study observations and caveats: There were earlier reports of some motif variants in reactive arthritis synovial fluid and blood.

Concerning this clonotype itself: Its target is not known.

Trimming took 1 base from V and 1 from J, leaving 4 bases between them. From germline, CDR1 is MGHRA and CDR2 YSYEKL. The CDR3 is made up of 13 amino acids. The TCR was taken from a female donor with ankylosing spondylitis or in good health (not recorded which). The material sequenced was blood, either unsorted or a sorted T cell fraction (not recorded which). The chain has TRBV4-1 and TRBJ2-5, with D hard to call. This chain's CDR3 is CASSQAFQETQYF. CDR3 nucleotide sequence: TGCGCCAGCAGCCAAGCGTTCCAAGAGACCCAGTACTTC.